The 32 T cell receptor beta chains below all came from one sample that was sequenced in a study of T cells in Graves' hyperthyroidism and ophthalmopathy. The TCR beta CDR3 regions underwent amplification using RNA transcripts as the source. A set of HTBI primers served as the primers for a first-round RT-PCR of the TCR CDR3. Using its own MiXCR run on the multiplex PCR reads, TCRdb lists one record per CDR3 protein. The sample includes approximately 700,000 distinct CDR3 sequences, less than 20% of them seen just once. Sequencing input: blood. These receptors all come from a man younger than 30 with Graves' hyperthyroidism.

In its sample, this clonotype was seen many times. J is TRBJ2-5 and V is TRBV7-8; D not certain. The V gene lost 4 bases and the J gene lost 5 bases, with 5 bases spanning the gap. CDR1 and CDR2 from the germline V gene are SGHVS and FQNEAQ. The CDR3 runs 11 residues. The CDR3 sequence is CASSYDETQYF. CDR3 nucleotide sequence: TGTGCCAGCAGCTACGATGAGACCCAGTACTTC. Drawing the rest from reference TRBV7-8 and TRBJ2-5, the complete variable domain is GAGVSQSPRYKVAKRGQDVALRCDPISGHVSLFWYQQALGQGPEFLTYFQNEAQLDKSGLPSDRFFAERPEGSVSTLKIQRTQQEDSAVYLCASSYDETQYFGPGTRLLVL.

The chain uses TRBV7-2 and TRBJ2-7; 9 nucleotides line up with TRBD1. The V gene end was trimmed by 5 bases and the J gene end by 3 bases; junction bases not matched to a gene: 11. The CDR3 sequence is 16 residues long. Germline CDR1 is SGHTA and CDR2 is FQGNSA. CDR3 protein: CASSLKGQGPDYEQYF. CDR3 DNA sequence: TGTGCCAGCAGCCTCAAAGGACAGGGGCCCGACTACGAGCAGTACTTC.

This clonotype was seen more than once but under ten times. The rearrangement links TRBV14 to TRBJ2-7, with D possibly TRBD1 on 5 matching bases. The CDR3 has 12 residues. The V end lost 4 bases, the J end lost 6 bases, and 10 bases lay between the germline ends. Germline V gives CDR1 SGHDN, CDR2 FVKESK. In DNA form, the CDR3 reads TGTGCCAGCAGCCTACAGGTATCCGAGCAGTACTTC. Translated: CASSLQVSEQYF.

This clonotype was seen a handful of times. The CDR3 reads CASSQVFGGYEQYF. The CDR3 region has the DNA TGCGCCAGCAGCCAAGTATTCGGCGGATACGAGCAGTACTTC. V is TRBV4-1 and J is TRBJ2-7; no clear D gene. CDR3 length: 14 amino acids. CDR1 is MGHRA and CDR2 is YSYEKL in the germline V gene. Trimming pared 1 base from V and 4 bases from J, leaving 11 bases between.

The gene calls are TRBV11-1 and TRBJ2-7; 11 nucleotides match TRBD2. The CDR3 length is 15 residues. CDR1 and CDR2 from the germline V gene are SGHAT and FQDESV (reference sequence). The V gene end was trimmed by 1 base and the J gene end by 4 bases; junction bases not matched to a gene: 3. CDR3 sequence reads: CASSLEGLAEYEQYF. The CDR3 DNA follows: TGTGCCAGCAGCTTAGAGGGACTAGCGGAGTACGAGCAGTACTTC. The complete variable domain, with remaining parts taken from reference TRBV11-1 and TRBJ2-7, reads EAEVAQSPRYKITEKSQAVAFWCDPISGHATLYWYRQILGQGPELLVQFQDESVVDDSQLPKDRFSAERLKGVDSTLKIQPAELGDSAMYLCASSLEGLAEYEQYFGPGTRLTVT.

V and J are TRBV20-1 and TRBJ2-7; TRBD1 is a possible D gene (5 bases). Germline V CDR1 and CDR2: DFQATT, SNEGSKA (reference sequence). The CDR3 loop spans 14 amino acids. Deletions cut 5 bases from V and 0 bases from J, with 14 bases between. The CDR3 region is CSALRQSISYEQYF. DNA for the CDR3: TGCAGTGCTCTAAGACAGTCCATCTCCTACGAGCAGTACTTC.

This clonotype has just a few counts. This sequence joins TRBV10-3 and TRBJ2-7, with 7 bases aligning to TRBD1. Trimming cost V 5 bases and J 1 base; bases outside gene matches: 8. CDR1 is ENHRY and CDR2 is SYGVKD in the germline V gene. The CDR3 loop spans 15 amino acids. CDR3 in DNA: TGTGCCATCAGTTTCCGGGACAGTTTTTCCTACGAGCAGTACTTC. Translating it yields CAISFRDSFSYEQYF.

This clonotype occurred a few times. V usage is TRBV5-1 and J usage is TRBJ1-2; 8 bases are a match to TRBD1. The CDR3 contains 14 residues. Trimming removed 2 bases from V and 6 bases from J; junction bases left unmatched: 6. The germline CDR1 and CDR2 sequences are SGHRS and YFSETQ. The CDR3 spells CASSFLTGGHGYTF. In DNA, the CDR3 is TGCGCCAGCAGCTTTCTTACAGGGGGTCATGGCTACACCTTC.

This clonotype came up a few times. The chain employs TRBV6-2 or TRBV6-3 and TRBJ1-1; unclear D gene. The germline V gene has CDR1 MNHEY and CDR2 SVGEGT. V lost 5 bases and J lost 1, with 17 bases in between. The CDR3 covers 16 residues. The DNA for the CDR3 is TGTGCCAGCAGTACCCTGGGAAGGACCGCGAACACTGAAGCTTTCTTT. It encodes CASSTLGRTANTEAFF.

This clonotype was recorded a few times. This sequence joins TRBV2 and TRBJ1-1; tentative D call: TRBD1 (6 bases). The CDR3 is 13 amino acids. Germline CDR1 SNHLY, CDR2 FYNNEI. With 7 bases removed from V and 8 bases from J, the gap between germline ends came to 17 bases. This CDR3 is CASILGGRGEAFF. The CDR3 nucleotides read TGTGCCAGCATCCTGGGCGGAAGGGGGGAAGCTTTCTTT.

A few counts support this clonotype. The chain couples TRBV20-1 to TRBJ2-3; TRBD2 matches 9 bases. This CDR3 has 15 amino acids. From germline, CDR1 is DFQATT and CDR2 SNEGSKA (reference sequence). The V and J ends lost 3 bases and 5 bases, in that order; junction bases with no gene match: 9. Here the CDR3 DNA reads TGCAGTGCTAGGGATCCTAGCGGGGTTAGAGATACGCAGTATTTT. This encodes CSARDPSGVRDTQYF.

This clonotype was picked up many times. This chain uses TRBV28 with TRBJ2-1; the match to TRBD2 covers 7 bases. This CDR3 contains 16 residues. Germline loops: CDR1 MDHEN, CDR2 SYDVKM. V was clipped by 5 bases and J by 3 bases; unmatched bases: 10. This CDR3 reads CASSPIPRELYNEQFF. Written as DNA, the CDR3 is TGTGCCAGCAGTCCTATTCCGCGGGAGCTCTACAATGAGCAGTTCTTC.

To note about this clonotype: A much larger clone lies one base from this, so it may be a read error. The chain is built from TRBV20-1 and TRBJ2-7; 9 positions agree with TRBD1. Germline V CDR1 and CDR2: DFQATT, SNEGSKA (reference sequence). The CDR3 is 15 amino acids. As DNA, the CDR3 is TGCAGTGCTGGAGATCATCGACAGGGGGTGGGGGAGCAGTACTTC. Translated, it gives CSAGDHRQGVGEQYF.

In this sample, this clonotype turned up many times. This chain links TRBV28 with TRBJ2-2; D not resolved. The germline gives CDR1 MDHEN, CDR2 SYDVKM. There are 12 residues in the CDR3. With 6 bases removed from V and 11 bases from J, the gap between germline ends came to 13 bases. The CDR3 spells CASSGPSVELFF. CDR3 DNA: TGTGCCAGCAGCGGACCCTCGGTAGAGCTGTTTTTT.

This clonotype came up many times. This chain uses TRBV20-1 with TRBJ1-5; tentative D call: TRBD1 (5 bases). With 6 bases removed from V and 6 bases from J, the gap between germline ends came to 18 bases. CDR3 length: 14 residues. Germline V gene sequence: CDR1 DFQATT, CDR2 SNEGSKA (reference sequence). DNA of the CDR3: TGCAGTGCCCCGGGGGGGGGAATCGGTCAGCCCCAGCATTTT. It codes for CSAPGGGIGQPQHF.

This clonotype was found a few times. The genes are TRBV19 and TRBJ2-1; TRBD2 is a possible D gene (6 bases). Per germline, CDR1 LNHDA and CDR2 SQIVND (reference sequence). The CDR3 has 14 residues. Trimming shortened V by 6 bases and J by 7 bases, and 16 bases separated the two germline ends. In DNA form, the CDR3 reads TGTGCCAGTAGCCATGGCGGGGTGGGGAATGAGCAGTTCTTC. Its translation: CASSHGGVGNEQFF. The full variable domain, completed using reference TRBV19 and TRBJ2-1, is DGGITQSPKYLFRKEGQNVTLSCEQNLNHDAMYWYRQDPGQGLRLIYYSQIVNDFQKGDIAEGYSVSREKKESFPLTVTSAQKNPTAFYLCASSHGGVGNEQFFGPGTRLTVL.

This clonotype occurred a few times. The gene calls are TRBV4-1 and TRBJ2-4, with 8 bases identical to TRBD1. This CDR3 is built from 17 residues. Germline values: CDR1 MGHRA, CDR2 YSYEKL. V was clipped by 1 base and J by 5 bases; unmatched bases: 10. CDR3 in DNA: TGCGCCAGCAGCCAAGGCTGGGGCAGGGGGCGGGAAAACATTCAGTACTTC. Its translation is CASSQGWGRGRENIQYF.

This clonotype has ten or more counts. The J gene is TRBJ1-5, the V gene TRBV25-1; TRBD1 matches 8 bases. Germline CDR1 and CDR2: MGHDK and SYGVNS. The junction had 4 bases not matched to a gene; V was cut back by 1 base and J by 2 bases. The CDR3 has 16 residues. CDR3 residues: CASSESRGHGNQPQHF. CDR3 in DNA: TGTGCCAGCAGTGAATCCAGGGGGCATGGCAATCAGCCCCAGCATTTT.

This sequence joins TRBV28 and TRBJ1-1; no definite D call. The CDR3 runs to 15 residues. V lost 5 bases to trimming and J lost 1 base, with 14 bases between them. Looked up from germline, CDR1 is MDHEN and CDR2 is SYDVKM. The CDR3: CASSPPPGRNTEAFF. CDR3 bases: TGTGCCAGCAGTCCCCCCCCAGGTCGGAACACTGAAGCTTTCTTT.

This clonotype appeared a few times. V gene TRBV13 combines with J gene TRBJ2-1, with TRBD1 matching 8 bases. The CDR3 totals 16 residues. V shed 4 bases and J 4 bases; nucleotides not matched to a gene: 9. CDR1 is PRHDT, CDR2 FYEKMQ, per germline (reference sequence). The CDR3 here is CASSSRSGGAYNEQFF. The CDR3 coding sequence is TGTGCCAGCAGCTCGCGGTCAGGGGGCGCTTACAATGAGCAGTTCTTC.

This clonotype was detected many times. Here the CDR3 reads CASTKGQLGYPNTEAFF. The CDR3 region has the DNA TGTGCCAGCACCAAGGGACAGCTTGGGTACCCGAACACTGAAGCTTTCTTT. The chain couples TRBV28 to TRBJ1-1; TRBD1 agrees at 7 bases. The CDR3 length is 17 residues. Losses at the gene ends were 7 bases for V and 1 base for J; bases not matched to a gene: 15. Germline lookup yields CDR1 MDHEN and CDR2 SYDVKM.

Many counts were recorded for this clonotype. This chain connects TRBV5-1 to TRBJ2-7, with no clear D. The CDR3 has 13 amino acids. The V gene lost 3 bases and the J gene lost 3 bases, with 10 bases spanning the gap. Germline V gene sequence: CDR1 SGHRS, CDR2 YFSETQ. The CDR3 region has the DNA TGCGCCAGCAGCTATACGAATAACTACGAGCAGTACTTC. Translated: CASSYTNNYEQYF.

This clonotype was recorded a few times. It may be a read error: a sequence one base away is much more abundant. The chain employs TRBV28 and TRBJ2-1; maybe TRBD2 (5 bases). The CDR3 sequence is 14 residues long. CDR1 is MDHEN, CDR2 SYDVKM, per germline. This chain's CDR3 is CASSLDFGYSEQFF. Written as DNA, the CDR3 is TGTGCCAGCAGTTTGGACTTCGGCTACAGTGAGCAGTTCTTC.

CDR3 coding DNA: TGTGCCAGCTCACGCGGGGGACAGGCTCGTAGCACCGGGGAGCTGTTTTTT. Its protein is CASSRGGQARSTGELFF. This chain connects TRBV18 to TRBJ2-2, with D possibly being TRBD1 (8 bases). Per the germline V gene, CDR1 is KGHSH and CDR2 is LQKENI. The CDR3 runs to 17 residues. V dropped 4 bases and J dropped 4 bases, with 19 bases sitting between them.

V gene TRBV18 combines with J gene TRBJ2-7, with TRBD1 identical over 7 bases. Germline trimming cut 3 bases from V and 5 bases from J; bases unmatched to any gene: 7. This CDR3 is 14 amino acids long. Per germline, CDR1 KGHSH and CDR2 LQKENI. As DNA, the CDR3 is TGTGCCAGCTCACCCGGACAGGAGGCTAACGAGCAGTACTTC. This sequence encodes CASSPGQEANEQYF. The full variable domain, completed using reference TRBV18 and TRBJ2-7, is NAGVMQNPRHLVRRRGQEARLRCSPMKGHSHVYWYRQLPEEGLKFMVYLQKENIIDESGMPKERFSAEFPKEGPSILRIQQVVRGDSAAYFCASSPGQEANEQYFGPGTRLTVT.

This clonotype was counted a few times. The V call is TRBV20-1, the J call TRBJ2-3; possibly TRBD2 for D (6 bases). This CDR3 has 14 residues. Germline values: CDR1 DFQATT, CDR2 SNEGSKA (reference sequence). V lost 7 bases, J lost 7 bases, and 21 bases lay in between. The CDR3 loop reads CSGTYRVGSHTQYF. CDR3 in DNA: TGCAGTGGGACGTATCGTGTCGGGAGTCATACGCAGTATTTT.

This rearrangement joins TRBV5-1 to TRBJ2-1, with D possibly called TRBD1 or TRBD2 (5 bases each). V was pared by 4 bases and J by 6 bases, with 20 bases between. CDR3 size: 16 residues. Per the germline V gene, CDR1 is SGHRS and CDR2 is YFSETQ. For the CDR3, the DNA is TGCGCCAGCAGCACTTTTCCGGGGCCCTACCCCAATGAGCAGTTCTTC. It specifies CASSTFPGPYPNEQFF.

This clonotype appeared many times. This chain links TRBV6-8 with TRBJ2-1; 7 bases agree with TRBD2. This CDR3 is 17 amino acids long. CDR1 and CDR2 (germline): MNHGY, SAAAGT. V dropped 4 bases and J dropped 5; count of bases not matched to a gene: 14. In nucleotides, the CDR3 is TGTGCCAGCAGTTTAGGCGGGTCGGGAGGAAATAACAATGAGCAGTTCTTC. Amino acids: CASSLGGSGGNNNEQFF.

This rearrangement joins TRBV4-3 to TRBJ2-1; 8 positions agree with TRBD2. Germline values: CDR1 LGHNA, CDR2 YSLEER. This CDR3 comprises 17 residues. With 3 bases clipped from V and 1 base from J, the junction kept 8 bases outside the gene matches. The CDR3 here is CASSQRPAGVSYNEQFF. CDR3 in DNA: TGCGCCAGCAGCCAGAGGCCAGCGGGAGTATCCTACAATGAGCAGTTCTTC.

A few counts support this clonotype. The J gene is TRBJ1-1, the V gene TRBV9; 9 bases map to TRBD1. The CDR3 extends over 15 amino acids. Germline CDR1 is SGDLS and CDR2 is YYNGEE. V dropped 3 bases and J dropped 1; count of bases not matched to a gene: 4. In nucleotides, the CDR3 is TGTGCCAGCAGCGGGCCGGGACAGGGGAACACTGAAGCTTTCTTT. It specifies CASSGPGQGNTEAFF.

This chain links TRBV10-3 with TRBJ1-5; possible D gene TRBD1, 6 bases. Between the trimmed V and J ends, which lost 10 bases and 3 bases, there was a span of 13 bases. Germline V gives CDR1 ENHRY, CDR2 SYGVKD. The CDR3 has 13 amino acids. CDR3: CASGQNPNQPQHF. CDR3 in DNA: TGTGCCAGCGGACAGAACCCCAATCAGCCCCAGCATTTT.

The J gene is TRBJ2-1, the V gene TRBV20-1; TRBD2 agrees at 16 bases. This CDR3 has 17 amino acids. Germline-derived CDR1 and CDR2 are DFQATT and SNEGSKA (reference sequence). After removal of 1 base from V and 4 bases from J, the junction contained 4 bases not matched to a gene. Here the CDR3 reads CSARVGTSGRGYNEQFF. CDR3 bases: TGCAGTGCTAGAGTGGGGACTAGCGGGAGGGGATACAATGAGCAGTTCTTC.